This TCR gamma chain is drawn from a study of gamma-delta T cells after stem cell transplantation. Concerning this clone: Other nucleotide sequences from this sample produce the same CDR3.

TCRdb fed the RT-PCR reads to CATT. The sample lists 2,800 or so gamma-chain clones; roughly 18% were seen once. This TCR came from a human donor. It is not recorded whose cells these are; they may come from a transplant donor. Source material: gamma-delta T cells.

The CDR3, as DNA: TGTGCCACCTGGGATGGGTTATATAAGAAACTCTTT. It specifies CATWDGLYKKLF. This chain connects TRGV4 to TRGJ1 or TRGJ2. V was clipped by 0 bases and J by 7 bases; unmatched bases: 3. The CDR3 is 12 residues long. The V gene's germline CDR1 is EGSTGY and CDR2 YDSYTSSV.